The entry that follows covers one TCR beta chain sequence. This clone has a single count. Its antigen has not been determined. Per-nucleotide qualities are absent, and no much larger clonotype sits a single base away. This record comes from a study of shared clonotypes between healthy human individuals (dated by TCRdb to 2020 to 2022). Broadly, across the study: Three men and two women, aged 18 to 49 years, made up the cohort. Different laboratories and diverse techniques were used to prepare libraries and sequence TCR repertoires, to increase sequencing depth and limit assay-specific biases. To estimate repertoire size and how much clonotypes are shared between individuals, the study performed deep sequencing of blood TCR repertoires from a few healthy adults. Each donor's leukapheresis produced roughly between roughly 0.85 and 10 billion PBMCs.

The research as a whole found: The small number of donors limited the genetic and exposure-history diversity represented. Sampling was restricted to blood, and TCR repertoires in tissue are likely to differ from TCR repertoires in blood. Based on pairwise subsampling, the degree of clonotype sharing among donors was expected to be affected by sequencing depth.

Germline trimming amounts to 5 bases on V and 0 bases on J, with 6 as the count of junction bases outside the gene matches. Per the germline V gene, MDHEN is the CDR1 and SYDVKM is the CDR2. The CDR3 holds 15 amino acids from the cysteine to the phenylalanine. Left in the record is the CDR3 DNA by itself, 45 bases read in frame from the first base. Donors were healthy HIV-negative adults with no recently reported acute infections or vaccinations. All donors were Caucasian adults living in Nashville, Tennessee, USA. For unsorted samples, about 87 million PBMCs were counted, and genomic DNA was extracted using the QIAamp DNA Blood Mini kit. After blood collection by leukapheresis, PBMCs were isolated using Ficoll-Histopaque density gradient centrifugation and then cryopreserved in the vapor phase of liquid nitrogen. Using the deep immunoSEQ assay, TCR CDR3 regions were amplified from genomic DNA by multiplex PCR. Genomic DNA extracted from each cell subset was distributed evenly over all wells of several immunoSEQ 96-well plates, and each plate served as one replicate. For unsorted PBMC, approximately 0.3 ug of genomic DNA, equivalent to about 30,000 T cell genomes, went into each replicate PCR. Unsorted PBMC genomic DNA was sequenced across ten immunoSEQ deep assay plates. Purified libraries were quantified with a Qubit 3.0 fluorometer, sized on a Bioanalyzer 2100, and re-quantified with the KAPA Library Quantification kit. A separate single-read 150-cycle Illumina NextSeq 550 flow cell was used to sequence each immunoSEQ 96-well plate. The source study handled its data this way. Because the immunoSEQ output included only junctional sequences and no quality scores, the filtering could not be the same as the filtering used for full-length reads. To assign V/J genes and CDR3, sequences were annotated against IMGT germline references using PyIR, a Python wrapper for IgBLAST v1.9. Reads with weak V/J assignments (E-value above 1e-6), missing CDR3, stop codons, out-of-frame junctions, or ambiguous translated residues were removed. V3J clonotypes were defined by identical inferred V gene, J gene, and CDR3 amino acid sequence. Percentage overlap between repertoires was computed as shared unique clonotypes divided by the size of the smaller repertoire. Richness of each repertoire was evaluated using RTK rarefaction, the Chao1 estimator, and Recon v2.1 estimates of unobserved clonotypes. Held by TCRdb, this immuneACCESS table contains in-frame sequences only and omits some clones. Under half of the omission traces to an unresolved V gene where checked; the cause of the rest is unknown. V and J calls plus clone size are reproduced from that table; the DNA served to infer D and trimming. The table for this sample lists around 480,000 clones; about 79% of them were counted only once. The biggest ten clones account for 12% of the sample.

The TCR sequence derives from a woman aged 40 to 50 in good health. Some clones in this sample may be carry-over from other donors' samples. Sequences were obtained from PBMCs. The V gene is TRBV28 and the J gene is TRBJ2-7, and TRBD2 matches 8 of the central bases. The CDR3 reads CASSQLADHSYEQYF. At the DNA level, the sequence is TGTGCCAGCAGTCAACTAGCGGATCACTCCTACGAGCAGTACTTC.